This entry concerns a single T cell receptor beta chain. This CDR3 region has 14 residues. CDR1 and CDR2 from the germline V gene are LNHDA and SQIVND (reference sequence). Deletions cut 1 base from V and 4 bases from J, with 7 bases between. Profiled with immunoSEQ multiplex PCR; TCRdb holds only in-frame clones, not every one. In the table there are 75,000 to 100,000 clones, about 91% of which are singletons. This entry belongs to a study of control samples from healthy donors and cancer patients. The rearrangement links TRBV19 to TRBJ2-2; D uncertain. The TCR sequence derives from a man aged 30-40 years in good health. The specimen sequenced was blood. CDR3 sequence: CASSIVVVTGELFF. The CDR3 DNA is TGTGCCAGTAGTATAGTGGTGGTCACCGGGGAGCTGTTTTTT. The full variable domain, completed using reference TRBV19 and TRBJ2-2, is DGGITQSPKYLFRKEGQNVTLSCEQNLNHDAMYWYRQDPGQGLRLIYYSQIVNDFQKGDIAEGYSVSREKKESFPLTVTSAQKNPTAFYLCASSIVVVTGELFFGEGSRLTVL.